This paragraph covers one T cell receptor beta chain sequence. CDR3 length: 16 residues. The V gene's germline CDR1 is SGHTA and CDR2 FQGNSA. V was cut by 4 bases and J by 0 bases, with 10 bases left in between. Authors' data handling: Cell counts per sample came from amplifying reference gene primers. Using immunoSEQ multiplex PCR, the repertoire was profiled, and TCRdb retains in-frame clones only, with some absent. V and J calls and clone size are copied from that table; D and trimming were computed from the DNA. The sample carries about 200,000 clones, about nine tenths recorded once. These data are taken from a study of blood T cell repertoires in COVID-19. In the study overall: Some COVID-19 samples were acute and others convalescent; all came from the United States, Italy and Spain. T cells, B-cell-depleted T cells, or PBMCs supplied cDNA or gDNA.

The source material was peripheral blood. The receptor was isolated from a man aged 25 to 40 who had recovered from COVID-19. This sequence joins TRBV7-2 and TRBJ1-6; D is ambiguous. DNA for the CDR3: TGTGCCAGCAGCTCTTTATCTTACTCCTATAATTCACCCCTCCACTTT. It yields the protein CASSSLSYSYNSPLHF. The full variable domain, its missing parts supplied by reference TRBV7-2 and TRBJ1-6, is GAGVSQSPSNKVTEKGKDVELRCDPISGHTALYWYRQSLGQGLEFLIYFQGNSAPDKSGLPSDRFSAERTGGSVSTLTIQRTQQEDSAVYLCASSSLSYSYNSPLHFGNGTRLTVT.